This record looks at one TCR beta chain sequence and its context. The antigen is unknown. This specimen belongs to a study of vaccination effects on CD4 cells after COVID-19. Study-level information: Post-vaccine draws lagged the second dose by a median of 72 days.

Ahead of sequencing, the ViraFEST assay grew antigen-specific CD4+ T cells using viral peptide pools. CD4+ T cells were isolated after roughly nine days of culture. All study participants received two doses of BNT162b2 or mRNA-1273 vaccine. Nobody among the vaccine recipients had prior SARS-CoV-2 infection (nucleocapsid antibodies were negative). After removal of 4 bases from V and 7 bases from J, the junction contained 7 bases not matched to a gene. Looked up from germline, CDR1 is KGHDR and CDR2 is SFDVKD. The CDR3 has 15 residues. General study results and limits: There were few convalescent patients in the study and no early post-infection timepoints. Substantial clonal contraction characterized both infection- and vaccine-induced clones late after vaccination.

Generated by immunoSEQ multiplex PCR, the TCRdb table keeps only in-frame clones and is missing some. The sample contains under 50,000 clones, roughly four fifths of which appear only once. The chain is built from TRBV24-1 and TRBJ2-1, with TRBD1 matching over 9 bases. The clonotype was recovered from a human donor who received a COVID-19 vaccine. Some clones in this sample may be carry-over from other donors' samples. Here the sequenced sample was CD4+ T cells from PBMCs cultured with HCoV-NL63 spike peptides, taken after COVID-19 vaccination. DNA of the CDR3: TGTGCCACCAGTGACCCTGGACAGGGGCTAAATGAGCAGTTCTTC. This translates into CATSDPGQGLNEQFF.